This passage covers 13 T cell receptor beta chains from one sample sequenced in a study of T cell responses to AZD1222 COVID-19 vaccine. Here immunoSEQ multiplex PCR was the method, and the copy in TCRdb shows in-frame clones only, minus some. Of about 56,000 clones listed, approximately 86% are singletons. Here the sequenced sample was peripheral blood, taken 28 days after the second AZD1222 dose. The receptors stem from an adult who received the AZD1222 COVID-19 vaccine.

The J gene is TRBJ2-5, the V gene TRBV12-3 or TRBV12-4; D unclear. CDR3 length: 13 amino acids. V was trimmed by 7 bases and J by 4 bases, leaving 13 bases between them. As DNA, the CDR3 is TGTGCCAGCACCCCGATAGGGTCAGAGACCCAGTACTTC. It translates to CASTPIGSETQYF.

The V and J genes are TRBV4-2 and TRBJ2-3; possible D gene TRBD1, 6 bases. The CDR3 covers 18 residues. Trimming took off 0 bases at V and 4 bases at J, with 20 bases between the two ends. Germline assignment: CDR1 LGHNA and CDR2 YNFKEQ. The CDR3 loop is CASSQESDGTRPADTQYF. The DNA for the CDR3 is TGTGCCAGCAGCCAAGAGTCAGACGGGACACGTCCGGCAGATACGCAGTATTTT.

Written as DNA, the CDR3 is TGTGCCAGCAGAACAGGGTCAGGAAACACCATATATTTT. This codes for CASRTGSGNTIYF. The rearrangement uses TRBV12-3 or TRBV12-4 and TRBJ1-3; D is possibly TRBD1 (6 bases). V lost 6 bases, J lost 4 bases, and 10 bases lay in between. This CDR3 region has 13 residues.

The J gene is TRBJ1-5, the V gene TRBV24-1; D is ambiguous. Germline V gives CDR1 KGHDR, CDR2 SFDVKD. V gave up 1 base and J gave up 5 bases, with 8 bases separating them. The CDR3 contains 14 residues. CDR3 region: CATSDFLDDQPQHF. The CDR3 DNA is TGTGCCACCAGTGATTTCCTGGACGATCAGCCCCAGCATTTT.

The chain links TRBV5-1 to TRBJ1-4, with no clear D. The CDR3 has 13 residues. The V end lost 2 bases, the J end lost 8 bases, and 10 bases lay between the germline ends. Germline loops: CDR1 SGHRS, CDR2 YFSETQ. CDR3 coding DNA: TGCGCCAGCAGCTTTTACCATGGAGAAAAACTGTTTTTT. Protein sequence: CASSFYHGEKLFF.

This chain uses TRBV6-6 with TRBJ2-7, with 7 bases fitting TRBD2. V dropped 7 bases and J dropped 3; count of bases not matched to a gene: 9. The CDR3 length is 14 residues. Per germline, CDR1 MNHNY and CDR2 SVGAGI (reference sequence). CDR3 coding DNA: TGTGCCAGCACCTCCTCCGGGGGGAACTACGAGCAGTACTTC. Translation: CASTSSGGNYEQYF.

The rearrangement uses TRBV28 and TRBJ1-5; TRBD1 matches at 7 bases. Germline V gene data show CDR1 as MDHEN and CDR2 as SYDVKM. The CDR3 has 14 amino acids. V lost 4 bases to trimming and J lost 3 bases; unmatched junction nucleotides: 3. Here the CDR3 reads CASSSTGDNQPQHF. CDR3 sequence (DNA): TGTGCCAGCAGTTCAACAGGGGACAATCAGCCCCAGCATTTT.

This chain uses TRBV7-2 with TRBJ1-2, with 8 bases fitting TRBD1. Germline CDR1 is SGHTA and CDR2 is FQGNSA. With V trimmed by 5 bases and J by 1 base, 9 bases remained unmatched. The CDR3 length is 16 residues. The CDR3 bases are TGTGCCAGCAGCCAGGGGGCTTCCGCTCGTAACTATGGCTACACCTTC. Protein product: CASSQGASARNYGYTF.

This chain connects TRBV7-9 to TRBJ1-1; D is unclear. V gave up 2 bases and J gave up 1 base, with 5 bases separating them. The germline V gene encodes CDR1 SEHNR and CDR2 FQNEAQ (reference sequence). The CDR3 consists of 13 residues. The CDR3 reads CASSLNRNTEAFF. The DNA of the CDR3 is TGTGCCAGCAGCTTAAACAGGAACACTGAAGCTTTCTTT.

This clone was detected only a few times. The rearrangement joins TRBV5-5 to TRBJ1-5; D unclear. The length of the CDR3 is 15 residues. Germline lookup yields CDR1 SGHKS and CDR2 YYEKEE (reference sequence). V was clipped by 2 bases and J by 3 bases, with 12 bases between them. For the CDR3, the DNA is TGTGCCAGCAGCTTCTGGTATGGGGACAATCAGCCCCAGCATTTT. This encodes CASSFWYGDNQPQHF.

The chain links TRBV4-1 to TRBJ2-7, with 7 bases aligning to TRBD1. The CDR3 covers 15 residues. The germline V gene has CDR1 MGHRA and CDR2 YSYEKL. V was clipped by 1 base and J by 2 bases; unmatched bases: 5. Here the CDR3 reads CASSQGSGGAYEQYF. As DNA, the CDR3 is TGCGCCAGCAGCCAAGGCTCAGGGGGTGCCTACGAGCAGTACTTC.

This sequence joins TRBV6-5 and TRBJ2-7; 9 nucleotides line up with TRBD1. CDR3 length: 15 amino acids. Germline loops: CDR1 MNHEY, CDR2 SVGAGI. V shed 3 bases, J shed 2 bases, and the junction held 5 bases outside the gene matches. The CDR3 bases are TGTGCCAGCAGTTATGGGGGACAGGGCGCCTACGAGCAGTACTTC. Protein: CASSYGGQGAYEQYF.

The table lists this clone with a few counts. The chain carries TRBV11-2 and TRBJ1-5, with a possible D match to TRBD1 (5 bases). Deletions cut 1 base from V and 2 bases from J, with 9 bases between. The CDR3 consists of 15 residues. Germline values: CDR1 SGHAT, CDR2 FQNNGV. The CDR3 here is CASSLVGLGNQPQHF. As DNA, the CDR3 is TGTGCCAGCAGCTTAGTGGGGCTAGGCAATCAGCCCCAGCATTTT.